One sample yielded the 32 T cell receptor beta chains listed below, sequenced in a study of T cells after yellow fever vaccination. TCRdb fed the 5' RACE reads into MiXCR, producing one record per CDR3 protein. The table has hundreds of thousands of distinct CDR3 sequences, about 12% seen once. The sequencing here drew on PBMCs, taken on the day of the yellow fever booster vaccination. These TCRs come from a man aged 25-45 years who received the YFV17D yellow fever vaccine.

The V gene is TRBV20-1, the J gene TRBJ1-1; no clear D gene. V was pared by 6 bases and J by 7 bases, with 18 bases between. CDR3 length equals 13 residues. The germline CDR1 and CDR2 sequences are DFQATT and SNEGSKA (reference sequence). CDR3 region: CSALNDRIFEAFF. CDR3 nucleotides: TGCAGTGCCCTGAACGACCGTATCTTTGAAGCTTTCTTT.

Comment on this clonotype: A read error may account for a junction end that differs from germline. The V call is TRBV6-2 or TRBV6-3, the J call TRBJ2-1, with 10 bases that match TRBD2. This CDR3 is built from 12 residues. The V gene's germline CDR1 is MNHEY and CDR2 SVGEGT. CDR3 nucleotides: TGTGCCAGCAGTTACTCGACTAGCGGGCGAATCTTC. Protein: CASSYSTSGRIF.

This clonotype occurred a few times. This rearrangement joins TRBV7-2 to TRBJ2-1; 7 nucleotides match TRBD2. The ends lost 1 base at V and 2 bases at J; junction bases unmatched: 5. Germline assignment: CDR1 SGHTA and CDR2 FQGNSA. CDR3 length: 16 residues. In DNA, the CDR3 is TGTGCCAGCAGCTTAGTGGTGGGAGGGCCCTACAATGAGCAGTTCTTC. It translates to CASSLVVGGPYNEQFF.

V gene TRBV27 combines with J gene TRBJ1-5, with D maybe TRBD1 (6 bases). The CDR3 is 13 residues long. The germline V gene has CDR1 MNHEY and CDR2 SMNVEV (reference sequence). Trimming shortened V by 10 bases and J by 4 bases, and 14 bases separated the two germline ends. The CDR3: CATAGAANQPQHF. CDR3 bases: TGTGCCACCGCGGGGGCAGCTAATCAGCCCCAGCATTTT.

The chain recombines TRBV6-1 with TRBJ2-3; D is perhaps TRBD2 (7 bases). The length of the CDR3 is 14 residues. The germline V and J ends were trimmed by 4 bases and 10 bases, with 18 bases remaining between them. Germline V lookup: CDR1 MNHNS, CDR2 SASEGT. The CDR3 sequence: CASSALNRGGPQYF. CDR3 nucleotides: TGTGCCAGCAGTGCCTTGAATAGGGGGGGGCCGCAGTATTTT.

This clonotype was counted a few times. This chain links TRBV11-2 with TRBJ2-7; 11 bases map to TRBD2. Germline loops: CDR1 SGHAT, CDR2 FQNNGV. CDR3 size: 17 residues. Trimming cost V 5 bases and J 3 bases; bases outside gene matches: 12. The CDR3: CASSHLPPGTSGYEQYF. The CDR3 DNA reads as TGTGCCAGCAGCCATCTTCCTCCCGGGACTAGCGGCTACGAGCAGTACTTC.

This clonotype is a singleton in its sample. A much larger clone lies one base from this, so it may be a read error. Here the CDR3 reads CASSPGFYEQNF. The CDR3 DNA reads TGTGCCAGCTCACCGGGCTTTTACGAGCAGAACTTC. The chain employs TRBV18 and TRBJ2-7, with no clear D. CDR1 and CDR2 (germline): KGHSH, LQKENI. The CDR3 is 12 amino acids. The full variable domain, rest sourced from reference TRBV18 and TRBJ2-7, is NAGVMQNPRHLVRRRGQEARLRCSPMKGHSHVYWYRQLPEEGLKFMVYLQKENIIDESGMPKERFSAEFPKEGPSILRIQQVVRGDSAAYFCASSPGFYEQNFGPGTRLTVT.

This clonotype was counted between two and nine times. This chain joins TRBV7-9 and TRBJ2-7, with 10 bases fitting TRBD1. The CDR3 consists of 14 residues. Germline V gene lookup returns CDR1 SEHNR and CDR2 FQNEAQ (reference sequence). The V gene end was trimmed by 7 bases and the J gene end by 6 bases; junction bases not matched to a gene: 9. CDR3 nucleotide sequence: TGTGCCAGCACCATGCGGGACAGGGGCGGCGAGCAGTACTTC. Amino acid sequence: CASTMRDRGGEQYF.

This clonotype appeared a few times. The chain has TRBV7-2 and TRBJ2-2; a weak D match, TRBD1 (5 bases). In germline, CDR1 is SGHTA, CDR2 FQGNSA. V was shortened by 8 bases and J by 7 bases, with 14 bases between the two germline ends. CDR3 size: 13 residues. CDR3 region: CASHTSRVGELFF. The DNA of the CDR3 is TGTGCCAGCCATACGTCCAGGGTCGGGGAGCTGTTTTTT.

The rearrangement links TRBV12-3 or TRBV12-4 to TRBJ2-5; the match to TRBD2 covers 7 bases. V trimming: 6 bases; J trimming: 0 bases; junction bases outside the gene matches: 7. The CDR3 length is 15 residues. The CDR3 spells CASSSLLAHQETQYF. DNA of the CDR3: TGTGCCAGCAGCTCCCTACTAGCGCACCAAGAGACCCAGTACTTC.

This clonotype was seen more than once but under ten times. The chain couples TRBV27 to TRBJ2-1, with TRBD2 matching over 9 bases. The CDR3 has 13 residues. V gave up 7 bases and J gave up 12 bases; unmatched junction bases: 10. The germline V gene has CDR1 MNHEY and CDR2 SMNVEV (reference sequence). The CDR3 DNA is TGTGCCAGCACCACTCAGGGCGGGAGGGGGCAGTTCTTC. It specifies CASTTQGGRGQFF.

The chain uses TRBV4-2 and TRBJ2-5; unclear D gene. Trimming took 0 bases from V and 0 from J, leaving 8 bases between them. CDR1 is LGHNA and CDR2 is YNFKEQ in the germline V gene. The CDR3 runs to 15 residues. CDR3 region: CASSQDRQYQETQYF. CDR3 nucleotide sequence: TGTGCCAGCAGCCAAGACCGGCAGTACCAAGAGACCCAGTACTTC.

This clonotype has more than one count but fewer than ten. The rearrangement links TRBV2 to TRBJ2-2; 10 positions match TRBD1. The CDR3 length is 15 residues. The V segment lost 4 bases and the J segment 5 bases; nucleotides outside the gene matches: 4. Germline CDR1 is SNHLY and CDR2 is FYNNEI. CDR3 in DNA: TGTGCCAGCAGTGCAAGGACAGGGGGGACCGGGGAGCTGTTTTTT. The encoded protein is CASSARTGGTGELFF.

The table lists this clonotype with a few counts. The CDR3 loop reads CASSPSLGQKTEAFF. CDR3 DNA sequence: TGTGCCAGCAGTCCGAGCTTAGGGCAGAAAACTGAAGCTTTCTTT. The chain has TRBV27 and TRBJ1-1; no clear D. Trimming cost V 5 bases and J 5 bases, with 18 bases left between them. Per the germline V gene, CDR1 is MNHEY and CDR2 is SMNVEV (reference sequence). CDR3 size: 15 residues.

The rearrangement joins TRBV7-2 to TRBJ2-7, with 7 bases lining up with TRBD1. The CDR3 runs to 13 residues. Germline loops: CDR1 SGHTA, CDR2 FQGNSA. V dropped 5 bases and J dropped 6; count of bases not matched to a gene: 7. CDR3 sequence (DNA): TGTGCCAGCAGCCCGCAGGGGGACAGCGAGCAGTACTTC. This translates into CASSPQGDSEQYF.

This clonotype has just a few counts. The CDR3 reads CATGDRFTGELFF. CDR3 nucleotide sequence: TGTGCCACCGGGGACAGATTCACCGGGGAGCTGTTTTTT. The chain combines TRBV24-1 with TRBJ2-2; 7 bases line up with TRBD1. Germline CDR1 reads KGHDR; CDR2 reads SFDVKD. This CDR3 spans 13 amino acids. V trimming: 9 bases; J trimming: 4 bases; junction bases outside the gene matches: 4.

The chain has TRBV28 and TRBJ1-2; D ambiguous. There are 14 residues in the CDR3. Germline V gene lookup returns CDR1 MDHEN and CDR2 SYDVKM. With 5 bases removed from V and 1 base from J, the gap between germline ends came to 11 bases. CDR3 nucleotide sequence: TGTGCCAGCAGTCTTACCCAGGTTAACTATGGCTACACCTTC. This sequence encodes CASSLTQVNYGYTF.

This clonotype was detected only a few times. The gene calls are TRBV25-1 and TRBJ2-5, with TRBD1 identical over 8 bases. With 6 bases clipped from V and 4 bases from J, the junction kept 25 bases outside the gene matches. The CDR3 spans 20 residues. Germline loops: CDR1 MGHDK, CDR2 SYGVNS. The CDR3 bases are TGTGCCAGCAGCGGAGTGACGGACAGGGTGTTGGTCGTTACCGGAGAGACCCAGTACTTC. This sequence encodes CASSGVTDRVLVVTGETQYF.

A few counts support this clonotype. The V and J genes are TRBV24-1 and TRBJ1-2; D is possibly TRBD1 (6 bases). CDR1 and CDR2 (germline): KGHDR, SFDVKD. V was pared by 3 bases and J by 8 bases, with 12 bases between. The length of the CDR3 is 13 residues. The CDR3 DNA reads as TGTGCCACCAGTGATACCTCAGGGGTCGGCTACACCTTC. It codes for CATSDTSGVGYTF.

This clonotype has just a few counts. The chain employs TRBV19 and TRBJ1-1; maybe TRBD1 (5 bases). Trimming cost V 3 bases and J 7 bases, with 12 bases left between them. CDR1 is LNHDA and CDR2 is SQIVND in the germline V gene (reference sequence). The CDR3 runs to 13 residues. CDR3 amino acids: CASSIRGDGEAFF. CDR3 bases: TGTGCCAGTAGTATTAGAGGGGACGGTGAAGCTTTCTTT.

The CDR3: CSARGIQGPHSYEQYF. The CDR3 DNA sequence: TGCAGTGCTAGGGGGATACAGGGGCCCCACTCCTACGAGCAGTACTTC. This chain joins TRBV20-1 and TRBJ2-7, with 7 bases lining up with TRBD1. Germline CDR1 reads DFQATT; CDR2 reads SNEGSKA (reference sequence). The CDR3 sequence is 16 residues long. Unmatched junction bases numbered 11, after V lost 3 bases and J lost 0 bases.

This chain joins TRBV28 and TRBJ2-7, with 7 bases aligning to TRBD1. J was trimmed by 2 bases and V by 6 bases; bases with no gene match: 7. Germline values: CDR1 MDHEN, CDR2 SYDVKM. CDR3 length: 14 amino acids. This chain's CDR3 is CASRSWDSTYEQYF. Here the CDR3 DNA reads TGTGCCAGCAGATCTTGGGACAGTACCTACGAGCAGTACTTC.

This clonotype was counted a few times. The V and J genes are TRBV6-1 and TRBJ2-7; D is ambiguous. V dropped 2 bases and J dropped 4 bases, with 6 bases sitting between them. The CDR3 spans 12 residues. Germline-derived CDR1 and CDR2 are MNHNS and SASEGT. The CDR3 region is CASSERAYEQYF. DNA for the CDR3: TGTGCCAGCAGTGAACGAGCTTACGAGCAGTACTTC.

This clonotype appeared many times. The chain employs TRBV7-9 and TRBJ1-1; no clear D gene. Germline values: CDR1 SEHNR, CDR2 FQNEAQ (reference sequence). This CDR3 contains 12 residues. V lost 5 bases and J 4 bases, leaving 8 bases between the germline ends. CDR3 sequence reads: CASSEDVTEAFF. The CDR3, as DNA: TGTGCCAGCAGCGAAGACGTCACTGAAGCTTTCTTT.

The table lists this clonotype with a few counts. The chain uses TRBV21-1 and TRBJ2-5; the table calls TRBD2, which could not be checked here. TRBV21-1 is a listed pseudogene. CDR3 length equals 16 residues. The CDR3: CASSKDGSGLLETQYF. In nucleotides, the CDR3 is TGTGCCAGCAGCAAAGATGGTAGCGGTTTATTGGAGACCCAGTACTTC.

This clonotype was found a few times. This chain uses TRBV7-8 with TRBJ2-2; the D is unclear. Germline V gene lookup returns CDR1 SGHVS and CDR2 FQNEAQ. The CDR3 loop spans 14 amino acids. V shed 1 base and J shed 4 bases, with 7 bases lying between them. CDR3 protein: CASSLVLGTGELFF. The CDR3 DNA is TGTGCCAGCAGCTTAGTTCTCGGCACCGGGGAGCTGTTTTTT.

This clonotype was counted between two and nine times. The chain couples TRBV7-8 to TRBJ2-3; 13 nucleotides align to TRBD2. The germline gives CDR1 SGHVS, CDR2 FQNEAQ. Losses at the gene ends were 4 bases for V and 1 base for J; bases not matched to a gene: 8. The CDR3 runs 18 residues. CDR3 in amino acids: CASSSGLAGLIGTDTQYF. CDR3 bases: TGTGCCAGCAGCTCGGGACTAGCGGGATTAATAGGCACAGATACGCAGTATTTT.

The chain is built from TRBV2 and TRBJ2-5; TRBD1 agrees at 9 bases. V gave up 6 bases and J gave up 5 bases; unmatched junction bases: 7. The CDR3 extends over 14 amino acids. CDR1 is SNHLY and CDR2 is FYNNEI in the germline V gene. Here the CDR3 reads CASSQDRGAETQYF. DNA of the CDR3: TGTGCCAGCAGCCAGGACAGGGGAGCGGAGACCCAGTACTTC. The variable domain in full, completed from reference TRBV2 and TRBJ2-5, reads EPEVTQTPSHQVTQMGQEVILRCVPISNHLYFYWYRQILGQKVEFLVSFYNNEISEKSEIFDDQFSVERPDGSNFTLKIRSTKLEDSAMYFCASSQDRGAETQYFGPGTRLLVL.

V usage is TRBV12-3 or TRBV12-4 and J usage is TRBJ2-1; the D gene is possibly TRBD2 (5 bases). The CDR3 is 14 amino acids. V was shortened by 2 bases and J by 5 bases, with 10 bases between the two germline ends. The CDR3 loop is CASSLTGKHNEQFF. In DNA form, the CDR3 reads TGTGCCAGCAGTTTAACCGGGAAGCACAATGAGCAGTTCTTC.

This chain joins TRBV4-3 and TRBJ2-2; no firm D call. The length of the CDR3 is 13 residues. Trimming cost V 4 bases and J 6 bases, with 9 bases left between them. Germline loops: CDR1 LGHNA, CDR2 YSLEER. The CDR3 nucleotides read TGCGCCAGCAGCCCCTCCGGTGCCGGGGAGCTGTTTTTT. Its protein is CASSPSGAGELFF.

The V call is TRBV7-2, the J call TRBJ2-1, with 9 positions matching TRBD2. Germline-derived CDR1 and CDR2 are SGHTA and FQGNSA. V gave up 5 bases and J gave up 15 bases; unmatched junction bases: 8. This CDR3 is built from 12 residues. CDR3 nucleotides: TGTGCCAGCAGCCCCGGACTAGCGACCGGGTTCTTC. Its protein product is CASSPGLATGFF.

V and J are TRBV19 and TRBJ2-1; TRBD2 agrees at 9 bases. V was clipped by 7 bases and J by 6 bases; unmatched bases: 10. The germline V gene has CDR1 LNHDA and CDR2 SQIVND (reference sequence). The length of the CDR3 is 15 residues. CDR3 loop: CASTRPGTSINEQFF. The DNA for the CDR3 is TGTGCCAGTACCCGTCCCGGGACTAGCATCAATGAGCAGTTCTTC.